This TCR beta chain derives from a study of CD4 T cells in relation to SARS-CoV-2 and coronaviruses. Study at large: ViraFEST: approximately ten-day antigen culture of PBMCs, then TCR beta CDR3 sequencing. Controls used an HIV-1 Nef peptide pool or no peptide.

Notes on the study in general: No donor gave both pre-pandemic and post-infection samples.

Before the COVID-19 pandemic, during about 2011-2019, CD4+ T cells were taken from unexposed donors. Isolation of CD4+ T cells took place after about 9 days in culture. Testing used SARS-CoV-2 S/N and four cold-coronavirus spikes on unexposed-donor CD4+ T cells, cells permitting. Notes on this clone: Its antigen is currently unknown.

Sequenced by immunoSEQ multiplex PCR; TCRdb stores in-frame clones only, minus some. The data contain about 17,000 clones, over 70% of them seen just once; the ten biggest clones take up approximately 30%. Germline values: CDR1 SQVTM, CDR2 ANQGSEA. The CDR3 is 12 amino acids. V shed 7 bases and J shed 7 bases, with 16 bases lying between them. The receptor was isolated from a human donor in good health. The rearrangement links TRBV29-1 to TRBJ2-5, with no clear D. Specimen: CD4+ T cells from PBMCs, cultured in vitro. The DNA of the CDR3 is TGCAGCGGACGGGTTGTCGGGTGGACCCAGTACTTC. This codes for CSGRVVGWTQYF.